This T cell receptor (beta chain) was documented in a study of blood T cell repertoires in COVID-19. About the study: T cells, B-cell-depleted T cells, or PBMCs supplied cDNA or gDNA.

This clone came up a few times. The data were produced by immunoSEQ multiplex PCR, yet TCRdb's version contains in-frame clones alone and is incomplete. In the table there are roughly 60,000 clones, 85% to 90% of which are singletons. Trimming took off 7 bases at V and 4 bases at J, with 14 bases between the two ends. The CDR3 covers 14 residues. Germline lookup yields CDR1 MGHDK and CDR2 SYGVNS. V is TRBV25-1 and J is TRBJ1-3; D not resolved. The TCR sequence derives from a human donor in a cohort sampled during active COVID-19. Material for sequencing was peripheral blood. In nucleotides, the CDR3 is TGTGCCAGCACAGAGGGAGGCCTCGGAAACACCATATATTTT. Amino acids: CASTEGGLGNTIYF.